The T cell receptor beta chain under discussion was sequenced for a study of blood T cell repertoires in COVID-19. Study in general: The study drew acute and convalescent COVID-19 samples from the United States, Italy and Spain. Sample material is recorded as cDNA or gDNA derived from T cells, B-cell-depleted T cells, or PBMCs.

CDR3 size: 14 residues. Trimming left V 0 bases short and J 8 bases short, with 12 bases between. Individuals drawn from 24 US areas were roughly 18 to 95 years old. Self-reported history from a screening survey and questionnaire set each donor's cohort. TCRdb keeps only in-frame clones here, not all; method: immunoSEQ multiplex PCR. The repertoire has roughly 260,000 clones, around 93% of them found once; the top ten carry roughly 1.2%. The chain couples TRBV5-3 to TRBJ2-1; D is unclear. TRBV5-3 is sorted into the ORF group, with uncertain function. The sequencing sample was made of PBMCs or T cells enriched from blood (not recorded which). The clonotype was recovered from a human donor in a cohort exposed to, infected with or recovered from COVID-19 (not recorded which). The donor label of this sample is uncertain. CDR3 amino acids: CARSLVSIPHEQFF. CDR3 in DNA: TGTGCCAGAAGCTTGGTGTCTATCCCTCATGAGCAGTTCTTC.